This paragraph reports one TCR beta chain. The sample belongs to a study of blood T cells in healthy people across ages. The CDR3 is 15 residues long. Deletions cut 9 bases from V and 3 bases from J, with 21 bases between. Germline CDR1 is MDHEN and CDR2 is SYDVKM. The authors ran a second PCR of about 6 to 11 cycles using a sample-barcoded 5' primer and a J-beta primer mix. TCRdb reprocessed the 5' RACE reads with MiXCR, giving one entry per CDR3 protein. The sample carries 1.5 million to 1.8 million distinct CDR3 sequences, around 40% recorded once. The receptor's source is a woman aged 18-29 years in good health. The rearrangement links TRBV28 to TRBJ2-7; D not certain. Sequenced: blood. The CDR3 here is CASSKPGQSYYEQYF. CDR3 bases: TGTGCCAGTTCGAAACCCGGTCAAAGCTACTACGAGCAGTACTTC.